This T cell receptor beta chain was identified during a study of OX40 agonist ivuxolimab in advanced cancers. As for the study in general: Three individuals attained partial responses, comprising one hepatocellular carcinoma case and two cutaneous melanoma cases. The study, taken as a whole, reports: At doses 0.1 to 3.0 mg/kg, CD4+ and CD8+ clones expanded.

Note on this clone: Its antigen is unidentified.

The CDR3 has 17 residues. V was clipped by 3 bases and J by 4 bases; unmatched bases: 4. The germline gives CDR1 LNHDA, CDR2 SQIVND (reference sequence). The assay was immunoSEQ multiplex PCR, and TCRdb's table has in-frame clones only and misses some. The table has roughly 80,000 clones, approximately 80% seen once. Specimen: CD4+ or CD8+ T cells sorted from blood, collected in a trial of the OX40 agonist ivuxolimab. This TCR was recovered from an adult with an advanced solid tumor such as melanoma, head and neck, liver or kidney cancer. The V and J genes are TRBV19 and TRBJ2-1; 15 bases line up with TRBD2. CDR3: CASSIGTSGGFYNEQFF. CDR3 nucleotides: TGTGCCAGTAGTATCGGGACTAGCGGGGGGTTTTACAATGAGCAGTTCTTC.